The clone carrying this TCR beta chain came up once. These data come from a study of cytomegalovirus exposure and HLA in healthy donors. This PCR relied on a set of 60 Vbeta primers and 13 Jbeta primers. Profiling relied on immunoSEQ multiplex PCR, and the TCRdb table lists in-frame clones only, not all of them. The data contain under 200,000 clones, roughly 87% of them singletons. CDR1 and CDR2 from the germline V gene are MNHEY and SVGAGI. V gave up 2 bases and J gave up 4 bases, with 14 bases separating them. The length of the CDR3 is 15 residues. The sample consisted of PBMCs. The sequence was obtained from a boy between 2 and 15 years old in good health and CMV-seronegative. The rearrangement uses TRBV6-5 and TRBJ2-5; D possibly corresponds to TRBD2 (7 bases). The CDR3: CASSYGGALGETQYF. Written as DNA, the CDR3 is TGTGCCAGCAGTTACGGGGGGGCGCTCGGAGAGACCCAGTACTTC.